This T cell receptor (beta chain) was recovered during a study of cytomegalovirus exposure and HLA in healthy donors. On this clone itself: The junction shows a germline mismatch at one end, possibly a read error.

It was with 60 Vbeta and 13 Jbeta primers that the PCR ran. Profiling relied on immunoSEQ multiplex PCR, and the TCRdb table lists in-frame clones only, not all of them. The repertoire holds 150,000 to 200,000 clones, about 85% seen once, with around 2% in the top ten. This TCR came from a man aged 18 to 29 in good health and CMV-seronegative. Material: PBMCs.

CDR3 residues: CSSSLGTGRDTEAFF. The CDR3 coding sequence is TGTTCCAGCAGCTTGGGTACAGGTAGGGACACTGAAGCTTTCTTT. The chain combines TRBV7-9 with TRBJ1-1, with D possibly matching TRBD1 (5 bases). The CDR3 covers 15 residues. The germline V gene encodes CDR1 SEHNR and CDR2 FQNEAQ (reference sequence).